This is a list of T cell receptor beta chains from one sample in a study of CD8+ T cells in alopecia areata. TCRdb keeps only in-frame clones here, not all; method: immunoSEQ multiplex PCR. The table lists some 100,000 clones, more than 30% of them singletons. Sequencing was carried out using CD4+ T cells sorted from blood. Receptors originate from a human donor with alopecia areata. CDR3s include the opening cysteine and the closing phenylalanine or tryptophan. The order of the fields is D gene, CDR3 length, V gene, clone size, J gene, CDR3 protein, CDR3 DNA. The D gene is left open where the match is weak. Not every row has a clone size; where given, it reads once, few, many or a size class.

NA	12	TRBV5-4	once	TRBJ2-3	CASSRTTDTQYF	TGTGCCAGCAGCCGAACCACAGATACGCAGTATTTT
NA	14	TRBV29-1	NA	TRBJ1-5	CSVAADSGNQPQHF	TGCAGCGTTGCGGCAGACTCGGGCAATCAGCCCCAGCATTTT
TRBD1	13	TRBV28	few	TRBJ2-2	CASGTANTGELFF	TGTGCCTCCGGGACAGCCAACACCGGGGAGCTGTTTTTT
NA	14	TRBV29-1	NA	TRBJ1-1	CSAQRALVNTEAFF	TGCAGCGCCCAACGGGCACTAGTAAACACTGAAGCTTTCTTT
NA	14	TRBV30	NA	TRBJ2-7	CAWSRNSLRGEQYF	TGTGCCTGGAGTCGTAATTCCCTGCGGGGCGAGCAGTACTTC
NA	14	TRBV5-1	NA	TRBJ2-1	CASKEPASYNEQFF	TGCGCCAGCAAGGAACCCGCATCCTACAATGAGCAGTTCTTC
TRBD2	15	TRBV28	NA	TRBJ2-5	CASSYRGGSRETQYF	TGTGCCAGCAGCTACCGCGGCGGGAGCAGGGAGACCCAGTACTTC
TRBD2	16	TRBV29-1	few	TRBJ2-1	CSAEGERGGWDNEQFF	TGCAGCGCCGAAGGCGAGCGGGGGGGCTGGGACAATGAGCAGTTCTTC
TRBD1	15	TRBV11-3	NA	TRBJ2-2	CASSSRDRGTGELFF	TGTGCCAGCAGCTCCCGGGACAGGGGGACCGGGGAGCTGTTTTTT
TRBD1	16	TRBV19	few	TRBJ1-6	CASLNRGPLLNSPLHF	TGTGCCAGCCTGAACAGGGGACCGCTGTTGAATTCACCCCTCCACTTT
TRBD2	17	TRBV4-3	once	TRBJ2-1	CASSQGPRDYDRAEQFF	TGCGCCAGCAGCCAAGGACCCCGGGACTATGATAGGGCTGAGCAGTTCTTC
NA	12	TRBV29-1	few	TRBJ2-1	CSVDRVGHEQFF	TGCAGCGTTGATCGGGTAGGGCACGAGCAGTTCTTC
NA	12	TRBV6-5	NA	TRBJ1-1	CASSYGSWEAFF	TGTGCCAGCAGTTACGGCTCTTGGGAAGCTTTCTTT
NA	13	TRBV5-1	few	TRBJ2-1	CASSGSFNNEQFF	TGCGCCAGCAGCGGCAGCTTTAACAATGAGCAGTTCTTC
TRBD2	15	TRBV9	NA	TRBJ2-5	CASSVTSGSWETQYF	TGTGCCAGCAGCGTAACTAGCGGGAGTTGGGAGACCCAGTACTTC
TRBD1	13	TRBV29-1	NA	TRBJ1-5	CSVGQGTNQPQHF	TGCAGCGTTGGACAGGGTACTAATCAGCCCCAGCATTTT
NA	15	TRBV4-1	once	TRBJ2-3	CASSPWSQYTDTQYF	TGCGCCAGCAGCCCTTGGTCACAGTACACAGATACGCAGTATTTT
NA	14	TRBV29-1	NA	TRBJ1-1	CSVPNRVMNTEAFF	TGCAGCGTTCCTAACCGGGTCATGAACACTGAAGCTTTCTTT
TRBD1	15	TRBV29-1	NA	TRBJ2-5	CSARWGQEGQETQYF	TGCAGCGCTAGATGGGGACAGGAGGGACAAGAGACCCAGTACTTC
NA	21	TRBV30	few	TRBJ2-1	CAWSLGVLDNKKISSYNEQFF	TGTGCCTGGAGTCTGGGGGTACTAGACAACAAGAAAATCAGCTCCTACAATGAGCAGTTCTTC
NA	14	TRBV5-1	NA	TRBJ2-7	CASSLDRVEGEQYF	TGCGCCAGCAGCTTGGACAGGGTCGAGGGCGAGCAGTACTTC
NA	13	TRBV29-1	few	TRBJ2-1	CSAATSSYNEQFF	TGCAGCGCTGCCACGAGCTCCTACAATGAGCAGTTCTTC
NA	14	TRBV29-1	NA	TRBJ1-3	CSVDPGGSGNTIYF	TGCAGCGTTGATCCTGGGGGCTCTGGAAACACCATATATTTT
TRBD1	14	TRBV30	few	TRBJ1-5	CAWNGQGRNQPQHF	TGTGCCTGGAACGGACAGGGCCGCAATCAGCCCCAGCATTTT
NA	16	TRBV4-2	NA	TRBJ2-7	CASSHLLSGRPSGQYF	TGTGCCAGCAGCCATCTCCTTAGCGGCCGACCCTCAGGGCAGTACTTC
NA	13	TRBV7-2	few	TRBJ1-5	CASSLDRDQPQHF	TGTGCCAGCAGCTTAGACAGGGATCAGCCCCAGCATTTT
TRBD1	15	TRBV7-9	NA	TRBJ2-7	CASSHRDRGPYEQYF	TGTGCCAGCAGCCATCGGGACAGGGGGCCATACGAGCAGTACTTC
TRBD1	14	TRBV7-2	NA	TRBJ2-5	CASSYGQEGETQYF	TGTGCCAGCAGCTATGGACAGGAAGGGGAGACCCAGTACTTC
NA	15	TRBV15	few	TRBJ2-1	CATSRLGGPLNEQFF	TGTGCCACCAGCAGATTGGGGGGGCCCTTGAATGAGCAGTTCTTC
NA	17	TRBV5-6	NA	TRBJ2-3	CASSFGDGRANTDTQYF	TGTGCCAGCAGCTTTGGCGATGGCAGGGCGAACACAGATACGCAGTATTTT
NA	13	TRBV29-1	few	TRBJ1-2	CSVERVTDYGYTF	TGCAGCGTTGAACGGGTGACGGACTATGGCTACACCTTC
NA	11	TRBV2	NA	TRBJ2-5	CASSPQETQYF	TGTGCCAGCAGCCCTCAAGAGACCCAGTACTTC
NA	14	TRBV28	NA	TRBJ2-7	CASTPRGTSYEQYF	TGTGCCAGCACCCCTCGCGGGACCTCCTACGAGCAGTACTTC
TRBD2	15	TRBV7-2	NA	TRBJ2-7	CASSRLAGGDYEQYF	TGTGCCAGCAGCCGACTAGCGGGAGGGGATTACGAGCAGTACTTC
NA	13	TRBV7-9	NA	TRBJ1-1	CASSRGLNTEAFF	TGTGCCAGCAGCCGGGGGTTGAACACTGAAGCTTTCTTT
TRBD1	15	TRBV29-1	NA	TRBJ2-3	CSGQGTGGRLDTQYF	TGCAGCGGGCAGGGGACAGGGGGTCGACTGGATACGCAGTATTTT
TRBD2	17	TRBV5-1	NA	TRBJ2-1	CASSLAWGGSSANEQFF	TGCGCCAGCAGCCTAGCCTGGGGCGGGAGTTCAGCCAATGAGCAGTTCTTC
NA	15	TRBV4-3	once	TRBJ2-2	CASSQDGVDTGELFF	TGCGCCAGCAGCCAAGATGGGGTGGACACCGGGGAGCTGTTTTTT
TRBD2	16	TRBV29-1	NA	TRBJ2-3	CSVEPPASGSTDTQYF	TGCAGCGTTGAACCACCCGCTAGCGGGAGCACAGATACGCAGTATTTT
NA	15	TRBV4-3	once	TRBJ2-7	CASSQDRHSSYEQYF	TGCGCCAGCAGCCAAGATCGGCACAGCTCCTACGAGCAGTACTTC
NA	20	TRBV28	NA	TRBJ2-7	CASSLTLSSWSAGLSYEQYF	TGTGCCAGCAGTTTAACTCTCTCGAGTTGGTCGGCAGGGTTATCCTACGAGCAGTACTTC
NA	13	TRBV4-3	NA	TRBJ2-1	CASSQDRWNEQFF	TGCGCCAGCAGCCAAGATCGTTGGAATGAGCAGTTCTTC
NA	17	TRBV5-1	once	TRBJ2-5	CASSPSPPTGFQETQYF	TGCGCCAGCAGCCCCTCCCCACCTACGGGCTTCCAAGAGACCCAGTACTTC
NA	13	TRBV15	NA	TRBJ2-3	CATSRRGADTQYF	TGTGCCACCAGCAGGAGGGGTGCAGATACGCAGTATTTT
NA	15	TRBV5-1	NA	TRBJ2-2	CASSLPGADTGELFF	TGCGCCAGCAGCTTGCCGGGGGCGGACACCGGGGAGCTGTTTTTT
NA	13	TRBV29-1	few	TRBJ2-4	CSVVWGAKNIQYF	TGCAGCGTTGTTTGGGGCGCCAAAAACATTCAGTACTTC
NA	11	TRBV20-1	NA	TRBJ2-1	CSARHDNEQFF	TGCAGTGCTCGCCACGACAATGAGCAGTTCTTC
TRBD2	15	TRBV7-9	few	TRBJ2-7	CASSLSGSVAYEQYF	TGTGCCAGCAGTCTAAGCGGGAGCGTCGCCTACGAGCAGTACTTC
NA	11	TRBV20-1	NA	TRBJ1-1	CSARDNPEAFF	TGCAGTGCTAGAGATAATCCTGAAGCTTTCTTT
NA	13	TRBV7-2	NA	TRBJ1-2	CASSLAPKDGYTF	TGTGCCAGCAGCTTAGCCCCTAAAGATGGCTACACCTTC
TRBD2	14	TRBV28	NA	TRBJ2-7	CASMVGTRLHEQYF	TGTGCCAGCATGGTCGGGACTAGACTGCACGAGCAGTACTTC
NA	17	TRBV7-8	NA	TRBJ1-5	CASSSRGQKDSNQPQHF	TGTGCCAGCAGCTCCCGCGGGCAGAAGGATAGCAATCAGCCCCAGCATTTT
NA	13	TRBV29-1	few	TRBJ1-1	CSVAQNMNTEAFF	TGCAGCGTGGCCCAGAACATGAACACTGAAGCTTTCTTT
NA	15	TRBV4-3	NA	TRBJ1-1	CASSQDGLSGTEAFF	TGCGCCAGCAGCCAAGATGGATTGAGCGGGACTGAAGCTTTCTTT
NA	17	TRBV7-2	NA	TRBJ2-4	CASSLAPGLKTKNIQYF	TGTGCCAGCAGCTTAGCCCCGGGACTCAAGACCAAAAACATTCAGTACTTC
NA	13	TRBV9	NA	TRBJ2-2	CASSPRNTGELFF	TGTGCCAGCAGCCCCAGGAACACCGGGGAGCTGTTTTTT
TRBD2	14	TRBV7-2	few	TRBJ2-7	CASSQLAGGLEQYF	TGTGCCAGCAGCCAACTAGCGGGGGGGCTAGAGCAGTACTTC
TRBD2	15	TRBV7-2	NA	TRBJ2-1	CASSLGGRAGFEQFF	TGTGCCAGCAGCTTAGGGGGGAGGGCCGGGTTTGAGCAGTTCTTC
TRBD2	18	TRBV4-3	NA	TRBJ2-2	CASSQEGLAGLNTGELFF	TGCGCCAGCAGCCAAGAGGGGCTAGCGGGATTGAACACCGGGGAGCTGTTTTTT
NA	12	TRBV29-1	few	TRBJ2-7	CSVRTPFGEQYF	TGCAGCGTCCGGACACCCTTCGGAGAGCAGTACTTC